Listed below are T cell receptor beta chains from one sample, sequenced in a study of T cell repertoires in cytomegalovirus infection. TCRdb used MiXCR to reprocess the reads, holding one entry per CDR3 protein. The profile shows about 250,000 distinct CDR3 sequences, 12% of them singletons. Sample: PBMCs. These receptors all stem from a human donor in good health (CMV status not recorded). Some clones in this sample may be carry-over from other donors' samples. The CDR3 runs from the conserved cysteine through the conserved F or W. Each record gives: V gene, D gene, J gene, clone size, CDR3 protein, CDR3 DNA. A D gene is named only where the DNA matches it firmly. Size is omitted from some rows. Given values are once, few, many or a class for expanded clones.

>TRBV2|NA|TRBJ2-5|NA
CASSEGGAETQYF
TGTGCCAGCAGTGAGGGGGGCGCAGAGACCCAGTACTTC
>TRBV6-2/TRBV6-3|TRBD1|TRBJ1-6|NA
CASSYSGQGGSPLHF
TGTGCCAGCAGTTACTCGGGACAGGGCGGTTCACCCCTCCACTTT
>TRBV12-3/TRBV12-4|NA|TRBJ1-1|many
CASKQLGNTEAFF
TGTGCCAGCAAGCAGCTAGGGAACACTGAAGCTTTCTTT
>TRBV19|NA|TRBJ2-2|NA
CASSITGWDGELFF
TGTGCCAGTAGTATAACGGGATGGGACGGGGAGCTGTTTTTT
>TRBV24-1|NA|TRBJ2-1|many
CATSDPGRGEQFF
TGTGCCACCAGTGACCCGGGACGCGGTGAGCAGTTCTTC
>TRBV7-2|TRBD1|TRBJ2-7|many
CASSLAGGTPYEQYF
TGTGCCAGCAGCTTAGCAGGGGGCACCCCCTACGAGCAGTACTTC
>TRBV2|NA|TRBJ2-1|many
CASSELGGPAYNEQFF
TGTGCCAGCAGTGAACTAGGCGGGCCAGCCTACAATGAGCAGTTCTTC
>TRBV7-2|NA|TRBJ2-2|many
CASSLKGMATGELFF
TGTGCCAGCAGCTTAAAGGGAATGGCCACCGGGGAGCTGTTTTTT
>TRBV28|NA|TRBJ2-7|few
CASSLGAYYEQYF
TGTGCCAGCAGTCTGGGAGCCTACTACGAGCAGTACTTC
>TRBV7-2|NA|TRBJ1-6|many
CASSLGHHNSPLHF
TGTGCCAGCAGCTTGGGACACCATAATTCACCCCTCCACTTT
>TRBV6-2/TRBV6-3|TRBD2|TRBJ2-5|NA
CASSYSGLAGELRETQYF
TGTGCCAGCAGTTACTCGGGACTAGCGGGAGAGTTAAGAGAGACCCAGTACTTC
>TRBV7-2|NA|TRBJ2-3|many
CASSSGPTSTDTQYF
TGTGCCAGCAGCTCGGGACCTACGAGCACAGATACGCAGTATTTT
>TRBV7-9|NA|TRBJ2-3|NA
CASSLGTRIESTDTQYF
TGTGCCAGCAGCTTGGGGACACGGATAGAGAGCACAGATACGCAGTATTTT
>TRBV28|NA|TRBJ2-3|few
CASSSPPDTQYF
TGTGCCAGCAGTTCCCCCCCAGATACGCAGTATTTT
>TRBV7-2|NA|TRBJ2-3|many
CASSGRGYTQYF
TGTGCCAGCAGCGGACGTGGGTATACGCAGTATTTT
>TRBV28|NA|TRBJ1-2|NA
CASSLSATNYGYTF
TGTGCCAGCAGTTTATCAGCCACTAACTATGGCTACACCTTC
>TRBV20-1|NA|TRBJ2-1|few
CSASQVGNEQFF
TGCAGTGCTAGCCAAGTTGGGAATGAGCAGTTCTTC
>TRBV12-3/TRBV12-4|TRBD2|TRBJ2-1|NA
CASRASGGAFEQFF
TGTGCCAGCAGGGCTAGCGGGGGGGCGTTTGAGCAGTTCTTC
>TRBV10-3|TRBD1|TRBJ2-2|NA
CAISQQGVGTGELFF
TGTGCCATCAGCCAACAGGGGGTAGGGACCGGGGAGCTGTTTTTT
>TRBV2|NA|TRBJ2-3|many
CASSEGYSTDTQYF
TGTGCCAGCAGCGAGGGATACAGCACAGATACGCAGTATTTT
>TRBV7-2|TRBD1|TRBJ1-5|many
CASSIDRGRSQPQHF
TGTGCCAGCAGCATTGACAGGGGGCGTAGTCAGCCCCAGCATTTT
>TRBV7-2|TRBD1|TRBJ2-1|many
CASSPGQAWGEQFF
TGTGCCAGCAGCCCGGGACAGGCATGGGGTGAGCAGTTCTTC
>TRBV28|NA|TRBJ2-7|many
CASRDSSAVPQYF
TGTGCCAGCAGAGATTCGAGTGCAGTCCCTCAGTACTTC
>TRBV28|NA|TRBJ2-1|many
CASSLSARGSEQFF
TGTGCCAGCAGTTTATCGGCGCGAGGGAGTGAGCAGTTCTTC
>TRBV7-2|TRBD2|TRBJ2-1|many
CASSLLGRRLAGGNEQFF
TGTGCCAGCAGCTTACTGGGACGCAGACTAGCGGGGGGGAATGAGCAGTTCTTC
>TRBV5-1|NA|TRBJ2-5|NA
CASSFGLARNQETQYF
TGCGCCAGCAGCTTTGGCCTAGCGAGAAACCAAGAGACCCAGTACTTC
>TRBV14|NA|TRBJ2-3|many
CASSQGRHTDTQYF
TGTGCCAGCAGCCAGGGACGCCACACAGATACGCAGTATTTT
>TRBV7-2|NA|TRBJ1-6|many
CASSLRGPDNSPLHF
TGTGCCAGCAGCCTCCGGGGGCCAGATAATTCACCCCTCCACTTT
>TRBV7-2|NA|TRBJ1-3|many
CASSLGPGNSGNTIYF
TGTGCCAGCAGCTTAGGTCCCGGCAACTCTGGAAACACCATATATTTT
>TRBV29-1|NA|TRBJ2-2|NA
CSVTEGTGELFF
TGCAGCGTCACCGAGGGGACCGGGGAGCTGTTTTTT
>TRBV7-2|NA|TRBJ2-7|many
CASSLASQPTYEQYF
TGTGCCAGCAGCTTAGCGAGCCAGCCCACCTACGAGCAGTACTTC
>TRBV28|NA|TRBJ2-7|NA
CASLAGGPYEQYF
TGTGCCAGCCTCGCTGGGGGTCCCTACGAGCAGTACTTC
>TRBV6-6|NA|TRBJ2-7|many
CASSYSRTGKNEQYF
TGTGCCAGCAGTTACTCGAGAACAGGGAAGAACGAGCAGTACTTC
>TRBV28|NA|TRBJ1-5|many
CASSFSGGSNQPQHF
TGTGCCAGCAGTTTCTCCGGGGGCAGCAATCAGCCCCAGCATTTT
>TRBV19|TRBD1|TRBJ1-5|many
CASKGTGNNQPQHF
TGTGCCAGCAAAGGGACAGGGAACAATCAGCCCCAGCATTTT
>TRBV12-3/TRBV12-4|NA|TRBJ1-1|many
CASSALTDRTEAFF
TGTGCCAGCAGCGCGCTCACAGACCGCACTGAAGCTTTCTTT
>TRBV6-2/TRBV6-3|NA|TRBJ2-6|NA
CASSPDGSGAYVLTF
TGTGCCAGCAGCCCCGACGGCTCTGGGGCCTACGTCCTGACTTTC
>TRBV28|NA|TRBJ1-4|NA
CASRNRVREKLFF
TGTGCCAGCAGGAACAGAGTTAGGGAAAAACTGTTTTTT
>TRBV29-1|NA|TRBJ2-7|few
CSVKEVSGAHEQYF
TGCAGCGTTAAAGAGGTGTCAGGGGCCCACGAGCAGTACTTC
>TRBV4-3|TRBD1|TRBJ2-7|NA
CASSQDRRDRGSYYEQYF
TGCGCCAGCAGCCAAGATAGACGGGACAGGGGCTCCTACTACGAGCAGTACTTC
>TRBV6-1|NA|TRBJ1-5|many
CASSPTVGSNQPQHF
TGTGCCAGCAGTCCGACAGTGGGGAGCAATCAGCCCCAGCATTTT
>TRBV2|TRBD1|TRBJ1-2|many
CASMRTGEVGYTF
TGTGCCAGCATGAGGACAGGGGAGGTTGGCTACACCTTC
>TRBV11-1|NA|TRBJ2-6|many
CASSLDRGANVLTF
TGTGCCAGCAGCTTAGACCGTGGGGCCAACGTCCTGACTTTC
>TRBV7-3|TRBD1|TRBJ2-2|many
CASSLSGRGRNTGELFF
TGTGCCAGCAGCTTAAGTGGCAGGGGGAGAAACACCGGGGAGCTGTTTTTT
>TRBV7-9|NA|TRBJ1-1|many
CASTGHLNTEAFF
TGTGCCAGCACCGGACACCTGAACACTGAAGCTTTCTTT
>TRBV7-6|NA|TRBJ2-1|many
CASSLARVSVENNEQFF
TGTGCCAGCAGCTTAGCGCGGGTGAGCGTGGAAAACAATGAGCAGTTCTTC
>TRBV2|NA|TRBJ2-7|many
CASSETGFPYEQYF
TGTGCCAGCAGCGAAACAGGGTTCCCTTACGAGCAGTACTTC
>TRBV25-1|NA|TRBJ1-1|many
CASSEVGSTEAFF
TGTGCCAGCAGTGAAGTGGGGAGCACTGAAGCTTTCTTT
>TRBV20-1|NA|TRBJ1-2|NA
CSAPFELGSGGYTF
TGCAGTGCCCCGTTTGAATTGGGATCTGGTGGCTACACCTTC